These T cell receptor beta chains were read from a single sample in a study of glioma-infiltrating T cells. Each CDR3 protein is one row after TCRdb ran MiXCR on the multiplex PCR reads. The table includes about 380,000 distinct CDR3 sequences, 41% detected once. The sequencing sample was made of glioma tissue, nonneoplastic brain tissue, or PBMCs (not recorded which). All receptors come from a human donor with low-grade glioma or glioblastoma, undergoing nonglioma brain surgery, or in good health (not recorded which). Each CDR3 is given with its conserved first and last residue. D genes are given only for firm matches. Not every row has a clone size; where given, it reads once, few, many or a size class.

>TRBV7-3|TRBJ2-1|few|NA
CASSLTAVGSYNEQFF
TGTGCCAGCAGCTTAACAGCGGTTGGATCTTACAATGAGCAGTTCTTC
>TRBV28|TRBJ2-7|few|NA
CASSSPRQGRYEQYF
TGTGCCAGCAGTTCCCCCCGGCAGGGAAGGTACGAGCAGTACTTC
>TRBV19|TRBJ2-3|NA|TRBD2
CASSIFGRARTDTQYF
TGTGCCAGTAGTATATTCGGGAGGGCCCGTACAGATACGCAGTATTTT
>TRBV7-2|TRBJ2-7|many|TRBD1
CASSFWDRGLEQYF
TGTGCCAGCAGCTTTTGGGACAGGGGGCTCGAGCAGTACTTC
>TRBV4-2|TRBJ2-4|few|NA
CASSLAVPILAKNIQYF
TGTGCCAGCAGCTTAGCTGTACCGATTCTAGCCAAAAACATTCAGTACTTC
>TRBV6-1|TRBJ2-5|many|NA
CASSLGGQETQYF
TGTGCCAGCAGCCTCGGGGGACAGGAGACCCAGTACTTC
>TRBV4-1|TRBJ1-1|few|NA
CASSQDPENTEAFF
TGCGCCAGCAGCCAAGACCCCGAGAACACTGAAGCTTTCTTT
>TRBV18|TRBJ1-5|NA|NA
CASSPPGRKYQPQHF
TGTGCCAGCTCACCACCGGGGCGGAAATATCAGCCCCAGCATTTT
>TRBV19|TRBJ2-1|NA|NA
CASSTEWRWDEQFF
TGTGCCAGTAGTACAGAATGGAGGTGGGATGAGCAGTTCTTC
>TRBV4-1|TRBJ2-7|NA|TRBD1
CASSQERQGAPSSYEQYF
TGCGCCAGCAGCCAAGAACGGCAGGGGGCTCCGAGCTCCTACGAGCAGTACTTC
>TRBV7-2|TRBJ1-6|NA|NA
CASSVLVGFDSPLHF
TGTGCCAGCAGCGTTCTGGTGGGGTTCGATTCACCCCTCCACTTT
>TRBV7-2|TRBJ2-2|many|NA
CASSLAVEGNTGELFF
TGTGCCAGCAGCTTAGCGGTGGAGGGGAACACCGGGGAGCTGTTTTTT
>TRBV4-1|TRBJ1-2|NA|NA
CASSQGDGLYGYTF
TGCGCCAGCAGCCAGGGCGACGGCCTCTATGGCTACACCTTC
>TRBV15|TRBJ2-7|few|TRBD1
CATSREGQDYEQYF
TGTGCCACCAGCAGGGAGGGACAGGACTACGAGCAGTACTTC
>TRBV28|TRBJ2-1|NA|TRBD2
CASSYTVWTSGRNPYNEQFF
TGTGCCAGCAGCTACACCGTTTGGACTAGCGGGAGGAACCCCTACAATGAGCAGTTCTTC
>TRBV7-5|TRBJ1-2|few|NA
CISVPDDRPLSDGYTF
NA
>TRBV7-9|TRBJ2-1|NA|TRBD2
CAGSLQGLAERYNEQFF
TGTGCCGGCAGCTTGCAGGGACTAGCGGAAAGATACAATGAGCAGTTCTTC
>TRBV27|TRBJ2-2|many|NA
CASSFITFANTGELFF
TGTGCCAGCAGTTTTATTACGTTTGCGAACACCGGGGAGCTGTTTTTT
>TRBV29-1|TRBJ2-1|NA|TRBD2
CSVHGLAGGNEQFF
TGCAGCGTGCACGGACTAGCGGGAGGCAATGAGCAGTTCTTC
>TRBV4-3|TRBJ2-7|NA|NA
CASSQEFLDNEQYF
TGCGCCAGCAGCCAAGAGTTCCTGGACAATGAGCAGTACTTC
>TRBV6-6|TRBJ2-7|many|NA
CASSYSDGRNEQYF
TGTGCCAGCAGTTACTCCGACGGGCGGAACGAGCAGTACTTC
>TRBV20-1|TRBJ2-7|NA|NA
CSASLGLTAYEQYF
TGCAGTGCTAGTCTGGGACTGACAGCCTACGAGCAGTACTTC
>TRBV7-8|TRBJ2-7|NA|TRBD1
CASSPTGGHTYEQYF
TGTGCCAGCAGCCCCACAGGGGGCCATACCTACGAGCAGTACTTC
>TRBV20-1|TRBJ1-5|many|NA
CSARPPGYNQPQHF
TGCAGTGCTAGACCCCCGGGGTACAATCAGCCCCAGCATTTT
>TRBV20-1|TRBJ2-2|NA|NA
CSARDVRVNTGELFF
TGCAGTGCTAGAGATGTACGGGTCAACACCGGGGAGCTGTTTTTT
>TRBV13|TRBJ1-1|NA|TRBD1
CASSQTGGENTEAFF
TGTGCCAGCAGCCAAACAGGGGGAGAGAACACTGAAGCTTTCTTT
>TRBV7-2|TRBJ2-1|few|TRBD2
CASSSRGLAGGRSYNEQFF
TGTGCCAGCAGCTCCCGGGGACTAGCGGGAGGGCGGTCCTACAATGAGCAGTTCTTC
>TRBV5-1|TRBJ1-1|NA|NA
CASSFGARDTEAFF
TGCGCCAGCAGTTTCGGGGCGAGGGACACTGAAGCTTTCTTT
>TRBV7-2|TRBJ2-1|NA|NA
CASSLMSGGYNEQLF
TGTGCCAGCAGCTTAATGTCCGGTGGGTACAATGAGCAGTTATTC
>TRBV12-3/TRBV12-4|TRBJ2-5|NA|TRBD2
CASSSRGFGGAGGLFETKYF
TGTGCCAGCAGTTCTCGGGGCTTTGGGGGTGCGGGAGGGCTCTTTGAGACCAAGTACTTC
>TRBV28|TRBJ2-2|many|NA
CASSLEDPQIRGELFF
TGTGCCAGCAGTTTAGAGGATCCGCAAATAAGAGGGGAGCTGTTTTTT
>TRBV6-1|TRBJ2-7|few|NA
CASSDAREQYF
TGTGCCAGCAGTGATGCGAGAGAGCAGTACTTC
>TRBV20-1|TRBJ2-4|NA|NA
CSARDRRGWNIKYF
TGCAGTGCTAGAGATCGGCGGGGATGGAACATTAAGTACTTC
>TRBV27|TRBJ1-2|many|NA
CASSPGVNYGYTF
TGTGCCAGCAGCCCTGGAGTTAACTATGGCTACACCTTC
>TRBV10-3|TRBJ2-1|NA|NA
CAISDGGFSYNEQFF
TGTGCCATCAGTGACGGGGGATTTTCCTACAATGAGCAGTTCTTC
>TRBV20-1|TRBJ2-1|few|NA
CSAGGGAEQFF
TGCAGTGCGGGGGGTGGGGCTGAGCAGTTCTTC
>TRBV12-3/TRBV12-4|TRBJ2-3|few|NA
CAWGRGLSDTQYF
TGTGCCTGGGGGAGGGGGCTTTCAGATACGCAGTATTTT
>TRBV11-3|TRBJ1-3|once|TRBD1
CASSLGQGATGNTIYF
TGTGCCAGCAGCTTGGGACAGGGGGCTACTGGAAACACCATATATTTT
>TRBV28|TRBJ2-7|NA|NA
CASRASTPPLREYF
TGTGCCAGCAGAGCGTCGACACCCCCCCTACGAGAGTACTTC
>TRBV4-3|TRBJ1-5|few|NA
CASSQDYRVNQPQHF
TGCGCCAGCAGCCAAGATTACAGGGTCAATCAGCCCCAGCATTTT
>TRBV7-9|TRBJ1-4|NA|TRBD1
CASSRTGLNEKLFF
TGTGCCAGCAGCAGGACAGGGTTAAATGAAAAACTGTTTTTT
>TRBV6-6|TRBJ2-1|many|NA
CASSYDGFYNEQFF
TGTGCCAGCAGTTACGACGGATTCTACAATGAGCAGTTCTTC